This T cell receptor beta chain came from a study of cytomegalovirus exposure and HLA in healthy donors. Healthy donors of bone marrow made up the group. CDR3 length: 14 amino acids. Trimming shortened V by 8 bases and J by 0 bases, and 13 bases separated the two germline ends. The germline V gene has CDR1 LNHNV and CDR2 YYDKDF (reference sequence). This clone was recorded a few times. The PCR ran on 60 Vbeta and 13 Jbeta primers. This table comes from immunoSEQ multiplex PCR, and its TCRdb copy is limited to in-frame clones, with some not included. The repertoire holds about 130,000 clones, about 80% seen once, with roughly 1.2% in the top ten.

The sequence came from a girl aged 2 to 10 in good health and CMV-seronegative. The rearrangement links TRBV15 to TRBJ1-1; D call uncertain. The sequenced sample consisted of PBMCs. The CDR3 loop is CATRAGGVNTEAFF. The CDR3 region has the DNA TGTGCCACCCGGGCCGGCGGGGTGAACACTGAAGCTTTCTTT.